This is a list of T cell receptor beta chains from one sample in a study of blood T cells in healthy people across ages. TCRdb reprocessed the 5' RACE reads with MiXCR, giving one entry per CDR3 protein. The sample lists 1.5 million to 2 million distinct CDR3 sequences, 35% to 50% occurring once. The sequenced sample consisted of blood. The receptors here all came from a human donor in good health. CDR3s include the opening cysteine and the closing phenylalanine or tryptophan. The order of the fields is J gene, clone size, V gene, D gene, CDR3 DNA, CDR3 protein. A D gene is named only where the DNA matches it firmly. Only some rows state a clone size, as once, few, many or a class for expanded clones.

j_gene: TRBJ1-1
abundance: .
v_gene: TRBV6-1
d_gene: .
CDR3nt: TGTGCCAGCAGTGAAACCCCCAGGGCTTTCTTT
CDR3aa: CASSETPRAFF

j_gene: TRBJ1-1
abundance: .
v_gene: TRBV20-1
d_gene: .
CDR3nt: TGCAGTGCCGGGGGCCAGGGGATGAACACTGAAGCTTTCTTT
CDR3aa: CSAGGQGMNTEAFF

j_gene: TRBJ2-4
abundance: .
v_gene: TRBV2
d_gene: .
CDR3nt: TGTGCCAGCAGTGAAGACTTGGGGGTCCGGAACATTCAGTACTTC
CDR3aa: CASSEDLGVRNIQYF

j_gene: TRBJ2-3
abundance: few
v_gene: TRBV5-1
d_gene: .
CDR3nt: TGCGCCAGCAGCGGAACGCTTGATACGCAGTATTTT
CDR3aa: CASSGTLDTQYF

j_gene: TRBJ2-7
abundance: few
v_gene: TRBV11-1
d_gene: TRBD2
CDR3nt: TGTGCCAGCAGCCGCTTACCGGGACTAGCGGGGGGGCGGATTCGGGAGCAGTACTTC
CDR3aa: CASSRLPGLAGGRIREQYF

j_gene: TRBJ1-2
abundance: .
v_gene: TRBV14
d_gene: .
CDR3nt: TGTGCCAGCAGCCAGTCAGGGGCCTATGGCTACACCTTC
CDR3aa: CASSQSGAYGYTF

j_gene: TRBJ2-1
abundance: few
v_gene: TRBV4-1
d_gene: TRBD1
CDR3nt: TGCGCCAGCAGCCAGACAGGGATACACAATGAGCAGTTCTTC
CDR3aa: CASSQTGIHNEQFF

j_gene: TRBJ1-1
abundance: .
v_gene: TRBV12-5
d_gene: .
CDR3nt: TGTGCTAGTATCGGGGACACTGAAGCTTTCTTT
CDR3aa: CASIGDTEAFF

j_gene: TRBJ2-3
abundance: .
v_gene: TRBV14
d_gene: TRBD2
CDR3nt: TGTGCCAGCAGCCAATCGCGGGGGGGTCCCAGCACAGATACGCAGTATTTT
CDR3aa: CASSQSRGGPSTDTQYF

j_gene: TRBJ2-1
abundance: .
v_gene: TRBV14
d_gene: TRBD2
CDR3nt: TGTGCCAGCAGCCTCGGGGGGACTAGCGTGTACAATGAGCAGTTCTTC
CDR3aa: CASSLGGTSVYNEQFF

j_gene: TRBJ2-5
abundance: .
v_gene: TRBV5-1
d_gene: TRBD2
CDR3nt: TGCGCCAGCAGCTTGGCAGCGGGGGACTCCTACAATGAGCAGTACTTC
CDR3aa: CASSLAAGDSYNEQYF

j_gene: TRBJ1-2
abundance: .
v_gene: TRBV9
d_gene: .
CDR3nt: TGTGCCAGCAGCGTATTACAGGATAACTATGGCTACACCTTC
CDR3aa: CASSVLQDNYGYTF

j_gene: TRBJ1-2
abundance: .
v_gene: TRBV24-1
d_gene: .
CDR3nt: TGTGCCACCAGTGATTTGGCGGGGGGCTACACCTTC
CDR3aa: CATSDLAGGYTF

j_gene: TRBJ1-2
abundance: .
v_gene: TRBV20-1
d_gene: TRBD1
CDR3nt: TGCAGTGCTGTCCAGGACAGGGTGGCATCCCTATATGGCTACACCTTC
CDR3aa: CSAVQDRVASLYGYTF

j_gene: TRBJ2-7
abundance: .
v_gene: TRBV7-9
d_gene: TRBD2
CDR3nt: TGTGCCAGCAGCCCCCGTCGGGAGGCAGGCGAGCAGTACTTC
CDR3aa: CASSPRREAGEQYF

j_gene: TRBJ2-7
abundance: .
v_gene: TRBV7-3
d_gene: TRBD2
CDR3nt: TGTGCCAGCAGCTCCCTGGGGCTAGCGGGGGAGGAGCAGTACTTC
CDR3aa: CASSSLGLAGEEQYF

j_gene: TRBJ2-1
abundance: few
v_gene: TRBV7-3
d_gene: .
CDR3nt: TGTGCCAGCAGCTTATCCCAGGATCGATCCTACAATGAGCAGTTCTTC
CDR3aa: CASSLSQDRSYNEQFF

j_gene: TRBJ2-3
abundance: .
v_gene: TRBV6-5
d_gene: .
CDR3nt: TGTGCCAGCAGTTACGGCGACGCCACAGATACGCAGTATTTT
CDR3aa: CASSYGDATDTQYF

j_gene: TRBJ1-5
abundance: .
v_gene: TRBV2
d_gene: .
CDR3nt: TGTGCCAGCAGTGAAAGGCAGGGGAATCAGCCCCAGCATTTT
CDR3aa: CASSERQGNQPQHF

j_gene: TRBJ2-1
abundance: .
v_gene: TRBV4-1
d_gene: TRBD2
CDR3nt: TGCGCCAGCAGCCAAACGGGACTAGCGGCGTTTCCGAGCTCCTACAATGAGCAGTTCTTC
CDR3aa: CASSQTGLAAFPSSYNEQFF

j_gene: TRBJ2-7
abundance: few
v_gene: TRBV5-1
d_gene: .
CDR3nt: TGCGCCAGCAGCTTCGGTATTACCAGGGGCGACGAGCAGTACTTC
CDR3aa: CASSFGITRGDEQYF

j_gene: TRBJ1-5
abundance: many
v_gene: TRBV28
d_gene: TRBD1
CDR3nt: TGTGCCAGCAGTTTATGGGACAGGAATCAGCCCCAGCATTTT
CDR3aa: CASSLWDRNQPQHF

j_gene: TRBJ2-7
abundance: .
v_gene: TRBV7-6
d_gene: .
CDR3nt: TGTGCCAGCAGCTTAGGGAAATCCCGGTGGGGGGACGAGCAGTACTTC
CDR3aa: CASSLGKSRWGDEQYF

j_gene: TRBJ1-2
abundance: few
v_gene: TRBV29-1
d_gene: .
CDR3nt: TGCAGCGTTGAGGATTCGGGTGGCTACACCTTC
CDR3aa: CSVEDSGGYTF

j_gene: TRBJ2-7
abundance: few
v_gene: TRBV28
d_gene: .
CDR3nt: TGTGCCAGCAGTGTACAGGGTCCTCCCTACGAGCAGTACTTC
CDR3aa: CASSVQGPPYEQYF

j_gene: TRBJ1-1
abundance: .
v_gene: TRBV7-2
d_gene: .
CDR3nt: TGTGCCAGCAGCTTAGCGCACGGCCTAGGGATGAACACTGAAGCTTTCTTT
CDR3aa: CASSLAHGLGMNTEAFF

j_gene: TRBJ1-1
abundance: .
v_gene: TRBV7-2
d_gene: .
CDR3nt: TGTGCCAGCAGCTTAGTAAATATCCGGGCGGGGCCGAACACTGAAGCTTTCTTT
CDR3aa: CASSLVNIRAGPNTEAFF

j_gene: TRBJ2-1
abundance: few
v_gene: TRBV6-6
d_gene: .
CDR3nt: TGTGCCAGCAGTCCCGGTTCCCGCAGTGAGCAGTTCTTC
CDR3aa: CASSPGSRSEQFF

j_gene: TRBJ2-7
abundance: .
v_gene: TRBV6-2/TRBV6-3
d_gene: TRBD1
CDR3nt: TGTGCCAGCAGTTACTCGTTTTCGGGACAGGGCTACGAGCAGTACTTC
CDR3aa: CASSYSFSGQGYEQYF

j_gene: TRBJ2-7
abundance: .
v_gene: TRBV29-1
d_gene: .
CDR3nt: TGCAGCGTAACCTCGGATCGATCTCTGACCTACGAGCAGTACTTC
CDR3aa: CSVTSDRSLTYEQYF

j_gene: TRBJ2-7
abundance: few
v_gene: TRBV7-2
d_gene: .
CDR3nt: TGTGCCAGCAGCTTAGGGGCCACAGGGAACTACGAGCAGTACTTC
CDR3aa: CASSLGATGNYEQYF

j_gene: TRBJ1-2
abundance: .
v_gene: TRBV28
d_gene: .
CDR3nt: TGTGCCAGCAGTTTACCCTACTTAGTAGGGATTGATGGCTACACCTTC
CDR3aa: CASSLPYLVGIDGYTF

j_gene: TRBJ1-4
abundance: .
v_gene: TRBV27
d_gene: .
CDR3nt: TGTGCCAGCAGTTTCCTAGGGGCTGAAAAACTGTTTTTT
CDR3aa: CASSFLGAEKLFF

j_gene: TRBJ2-5
abundance: few
v_gene: TRBV4-2
d_gene: .
CDR3nt: TGTGCCAGCAGCCAAGCCCTCGAGACCCAGTACTTC
CDR3aa: CASSQALETQYF

j_gene: TRBJ1-4
abundance: few
v_gene: TRBV4-2
d_gene: TRBD1
CDR3nt: TGTGCCAGCAGCCACTCTCAGGGGGCGCCGACTAATGAAAAACTGTTTTTT
CDR3aa: CASSHSQGAPTNEKLFF

j_gene: TRBJ2-5
abundance: few
v_gene: TRBV7-9
d_gene: TRBD2
CDR3nt: TGTGCCAGCAGCTTAAGAAGCGGGGGGGCGTACCAAGAGACCCAGTACTTC
CDR3aa: CASSLRSGGAYQETQYF

j_gene: TRBJ2-1
abundance: few
v_gene: TRBV20-1
d_gene: .
CDR3nt: TGCAGTGCTAGTGGGGGGAGAGGCAATGAGCAGTTCTTC
CDR3aa: CSASGGRGNEQFF

j_gene: TRBJ1-2
abundance: .
v_gene: TRBV4-2
d_gene: TRBD1
CDR3nt: TGTGCCAGCAGCCGAGAGGGACAGGGAGGCTATGGCTACACCTTC
CDR3aa: CASSREGQGGYGYTF

j_gene: TRBJ1-2
abundance: .
v_gene: TRBV7-8
d_gene: TRBD1
CDR3nt: TGTGCCAGCAGCCTGACAGGGGAGTCGGCGAGCGGCTACACCTTC
CDR3aa: CASSLTGESASGYTF

j_gene: TRBJ2-4
abundance: .
v_gene: TRBV21-1
d_gene: .
CDR3nt: TGTGCCAGCAGGGGGACTATACGTGGACAGGGGAAGTACTTC
CDR3aa: CASRGTIRGQGKYF

j_gene: TRBJ2-7
abundance: .
v_gene: TRBV4-3
d_gene: .
CDR3nt: TGCGCCAGCAGCCAAGATTTAATGGAACGGTCCTACGAGCAGTACTTC
CDR3aa: CASSQDLMERSYEQYF